The 25 T cell receptor beta chains reported below all come from one sample, sequenced in a study of blood T cell repertoires in COVID-19. Assay: immunoSEQ multiplex PCR; the TCRdb copy retains only in-frame clones and omits some. The table records just under 300,000 clones, more than 85% of them present only once. The sequenced sample was peripheral blood. The receptors originated from a man between 65 and 80 years old with acute or convalescent COVID-19.

The rearrangement links TRBV9 to TRBJ2-7, with D perhaps matching TRBD1 (5 bases). The germline CDR1 and CDR2 sequences are SGDLS and YYNGEE. V gave up 1 base and J gave up 0 bases, with 11 bases separating them. The CDR3 loop spans 15 amino acids. CDR3 sequence: CASSVTAGNSYEQYF. CDR3 sequence (DNA): TGTGCCAGCAGCGTAACGGCAGGGAACTCCTACGAGCAGTACTTC.

The chain combines TRBV30 with TRBJ1-5, with 7 bases aligning to TRBD1. The V gene's germline CDR1 is GTSNPN and CDR2 SVGIG (reference sequence). There are 16 residues in the CDR3. V shed 3 bases, J shed 4 bases, and the junction held 12 bases outside the gene matches. The CDR3 sequence: CAWSLTGDPRNQPQHF. The CDR3 region has the DNA TGTGCCTGGAGCTTAACAGGGGACCCACGGAATCAGCCCCAGCATTTT.

The chain has TRBV5-4 and TRBJ1-2; no firm D call. The CDR3 loop spans 13 amino acids. Trimming shortened V by 3 bases and J by 4 bases, and 10 bases separated the two germline ends. Germline loops: CDR1 SGHNT, CDR2 YYREEE (reference sequence). This CDR3 reads CASSSDGLYGYTF. The CDR3, as DNA: TGTGCCAGCAGCTCGGACGGACTCTATGGCTACACCTTC.

The V and J genes are TRBV7-9 and TRBJ1-1, with unresolved D. Per germline, CDR1 SEHNR and CDR2 FQNEAQ (reference sequence). The CDR3 is 13 amino acids. Between the trimmed V and J ends, which lost 5 bases and 5 bases, there was a span of 12 bases. The CDR3, as DNA: TGTGCCAGCAGCCCCCAAGCGGAAACTGAAGCTTTCTTT. It yields the protein CASSPQAETEAFF.

The chain recombines TRBV7-3 with TRBJ2-1, with D unclear. Trimming shortened V by 2 bases and J by 2 bases, and 10 bases separated the two germline ends. The CDR3 sequence is 15 residues long. Per germline, CDR1 SGHTA and CDR2 FQGTGA. CDR3 coding DNA: TGTGCCAGCAGCTTAGACCAGGCCCCCTACAATGAGCAGTTCTTC. Its protein is CASSLDQAPYNEQFF.

This CDR3 reads CASSFGESEKLFF. The CDR3, as DNA: TGCGCCAGCAGCTTCGGGGAGAGTGAAAAACTGTTTTTT. The genes are TRBV5-1 and TRBJ1-4; D gene ambiguous. Germline V lookup: CDR1 SGHRS, CDR2 YFSETQ. The V gene lost 2 bases and the J gene lost 7 bases, with 9 bases spanning the gap. This CDR3 spans 13 amino acids.

The rearrangement joins TRBV9 to TRBJ2-2; D may be TRBD2 (5 bases). Between the trimmed V and J ends, which lost 4 bases and 8 bases, there was a span of 18 bases. The germline CDR1 and CDR2 sequences are SGDLS and YYNGEE. This CDR3 contains 15 residues. CDR3: CASSKISSRSGELFF. CDR3 DNA: TGTGCCAGCAGCAAAATATCTAGCAGATCGGGGGAGCTGTTTTTT.

The genes are TRBV28 and TRBJ1-2; 11 bases fit TRBD1. V lost 2 bases and J lost 7; bases outside the gene matches: 3. Per the germline V gene, CDR1 is MDHEN and CDR2 is SYDVKM. The CDR3 is made up of 14 amino acids. The CDR3 here is CASSLGGTGGGYTF. The CDR3 nucleotides read TGTGCCAGCAGTTTAGGAGGGACAGGGGGTGGCTACACCTTC.

The chain recombines TRBV6-5 with TRBJ2-3; tentative D call: TRBD2 (5 bases). Germline CDR1 is MNHEY and CDR2 is SVGAGI. V was cut by 6 bases and J by 2 bases, with 12 bases left in between. CDR3 size: 14 residues. The CDR3 loop reads CASSPSGHTDTQYF. CDR3 nucleotide sequence: TGTGCCAGCAGCCCCAGCGGCCACACAGATACGCAGTATTTT.

The rearrangement joins TRBV2 to TRBJ2-5, with a tentative D call TRBD2 (5 bases). This CDR3 has 13 amino acids. Germline V gene lookup returns CDR1 SNHLY and CDR2 FYNNEI. Trimming stripped 4 bases from V and 6 bases from J, with 12 bases between. The CDR3 region is CASSGNGVKTQYF. Written as DNA, the CDR3 is TGTGCCAGCAGTGGTAACGGGGTGAAGACCCAGTACTTC.

The CDR3 region has the DNA TGCGCCAGCAGCTCAGGACTAGCGGGGGGGCAATACAATGAGCAGTTCTTC. Its protein product is CASSSGLAGGQYNEQFF. This chain connects TRBV4-1 to TRBJ2-1; the match to TRBD2 covers 15 bases. The CDR3 is made up of 17 amino acids. The V and J ends lost 5 bases and 4 bases, in that order; junction bases with no gene match: 6. The V gene's germline CDR1 is MGHRA and CDR2 YSYEKL.

The chain couples TRBV5-1 to TRBJ2-7, with 16 bases fitting TRBD2. The CDR3 spans 15 residues. With V trimmed by 3 bases and J by 7 bases, 4 bases remained unmatched. Germline V gene sequence: CDR1 SGHRS, CDR2 YFSETQ. The CDR3 spells CASSWGLAGGQEQYF. The CDR3 nucleotides are TGCGCCAGCAGCTGGGGACTAGCGGGAGGGCAGGAGCAGTACTTC.

The chain is built from TRBV18 and TRBJ2-7; 9 bases align to TRBD2. This CDR3 is built from 18 residues. Per germline, CDR1 KGHSH and CDR2 LQKENI. Losses at the gene ends were 0 bases for V and 2 bases for J; bases not matched to a gene: 11. The CDR3 protein is CASSPPASGKGFAYEQYF. The CDR3 DNA reads TGTGCCAGCTCACCACCGGCTAGCGGGAAAGGCTTCGCCTACGAGCAGTACTTC.

V gene TRBV19 combines with J gene TRBJ1-1, with D unclear. The V gene lost 3 bases and the J gene lost 0 bases, with 11 bases spanning the gap. The CDR3 runs 15 residues. Germline V gene data show CDR1 as LNHDA and CDR2 as SQIVND (reference sequence). CDR3 in amino acids: CASSIGIQMNTEAFF. CDR3 sequence (DNA): TGTGCCAGTAGTATCGGTATTCAAATGAACACTGAAGCTTTCTTT. The whole variable domain, remainder taken from reference TRBV19 and TRBJ1-1, is DGGITQSPKYLFRKEGQNVTLSCEQNLNHDAMYWYRQDPGQGLRLIYYSQIVNDFQKGDIAEGYSVSREKKESFPLTVTSAQKNPTAFYLCASSIGIQMNTEAFFGQGTRLTVV.

A note on this clone: The junction departs from germline at one end; a sequencing error may be responsible. The chain employs TRBV18 and TRBJ1-1; possible D gene TRBD1, 6 bases. Germline assignment: CDR1 KGHSH and CDR2 LQKENI. CDR3 length: 15 amino acids. CDR3 sequence reads: CAGSLLQGPNTEAFF. The CDR3 nucleotides are TGTGCCGGCTCACTACTTCAGGGGCCGAACACTGAAGCTTTCTTT. The full variable domain, with the rest looked up from reference TRBV18 and TRBJ1-1, is NAGVMQNPRHLVRRRGQEARLRCSPMKGHSHVYWYRQLPEEGLKFMVYLQKENIIDESGMPKERFSAEFPKEGPSILRIQQVVRGDSAAYFCAGSLLQGPNTEAFFGQGTRLTVV.

The gene calls are TRBV5-1 and TRBJ1-1; D possibly corresponds to TRBD1 (5 bases). The V end lost 2 bases, the J end lost 4 bases, and 18 bases lay between the germline ends. The CDR3 runs 16 residues. Germline V gene sequence: CDR1 SGHRS, CDR2 YFSETQ. The CDR3 protein is CASSFEGDSRGTEAFF. The CDR3 nucleotides read TGCGCCAGCAGCTTTGAAGGCGACAGCCGTGGCACTGAAGCTTTCTTT. The complete variable domain, with remaining parts taken from reference TRBV5-1 and TRBJ1-1, reads KAGVTQTPRYLIKTRGQQVTLSCSPISGHRSVSWYQQTPGQGLQFLFEYFSETQRNKGNFPGRFSGRQFSNSRSEMNVSTLELGDSALYLCASSFEGDSRGTEAFFGQGTRLTVV.

The J gene is TRBJ2-1, the V gene TRBV19; 9 nucleotides align to TRBD2. J was trimmed by 9 bases and V by 7 bases; bases with no gene match: 10. The CDR3 spans 14 residues. The germline V gene encodes CDR1 LNHDA and CDR2 SQIVND (reference sequence). The CDR3 loop reads CASTRGSGRSEQFF. Here the CDR3 DNA reads TGTGCCAGTACAAGGGGTAGCGGGAGAAGTGAGCAGTTCTTC.

The J gene is TRBJ1-2, the V gene TRBV5-1, with a possible D match to TRBD1 (6 bases). The CDR3 contains 14 residues. CDR1 is SGHRS and CDR2 is YFSETQ in the germline V gene. Deletions cut 5 bases from V and 4 bases from J, with 15 bases between. CDR3 in amino acids: CASRSPDSSYGYTF. The DNA for the CDR3 is TGCGCCAGCAGGTCCCCGGACAGCAGCTATGGCTACACCTTC. Full variable domain (outside the CDR3, taken from reference TRBV5-1 and TRBJ1-2): KAGVTQTPRYLIKTRGQQVTLSCSPISGHRSVSWYQQTPGQGLQFLFEYFSETQRNKGNFPGRFSGRQFSNSRSEMNVSTLELGDSALYLCASRSPDSSYGYTFGSGTRLTVV.

Points on this clone: At the DNA level, this CDR3 is encoded by other sequences in the same sample as well. The chain is built from TRBV5-5 and TRBJ1-2; TRBD1 matches 7 bases. CDR3 size: 13 residues. Germline CDR1 SGHKS, CDR2 YYEKEE (reference sequence). J gave up 5 bases and V 4 bases, and 5 bases lay outside the gene matches. The CDR3: CASSLGTEYGYTF. The CDR3 coding sequence is TGTGCCAGCAGCCTAGGGACAGAATATGGCTACACCTTC.

The V call is TRBV5-4, the J call TRBJ2-2; D is ambiguous. The germline CDR1 and CDR2 sequences are SGHNT and YYREEE (reference sequence). The CDR3 sequence is 15 residues long. V lost 0 bases, J lost 0 bases, and 6 bases lay in between. CDR3 nucleotides: TGTGCCAGCAGCTTGGGTAGAGCGAACACCGGGGAGCTGTTTTTT. Translating it yields CASSLGRANTGELFF.

The chain carries TRBV13 and TRBJ2-7; 8 bases map to TRBD1. The CDR3 is 14 residues long. V was pared by 5 bases and J by 3 bases, with 6 bases of the junction left unmatched. CDR1 and CDR2 from the germline V gene are PRHDT and FYEKMQ (reference sequence). The CDR3 loop is CASSHRGALYEQYF. In DNA form, the CDR3 reads TGTGCCAGCAGCCACAGGGGGGCACTCTACGAGCAGTACTTC.

The sample holds one count of this clone. The rearrangement joins TRBV19 to TRBJ1-2; 10 bases map to TRBD1. The germline CDR1 and CDR2 sequences are LNHDA and SQIVND (reference sequence). V lost 2 bases to trimming and J lost 6 bases; unmatched junction nucleotides: 9. The CDR3 consists of 16 residues. The CDR3 DNA follows: TGTGCCAGTAGTATACAACCTGGGACAGGGGTACATGGCTACACCTTC. This gives the protein CASSIQPGTGVHGYTF.

The J gene is TRBJ2-2, the V gene TRBV4-1, with TRBD1 matching over 7 bases. The J segment lost 0 bases and the V segment lost 2 bases, leaving 9 bases of the junction unmatched. Germline values: CDR1 MGHRA, CDR2 YSYEKL. The CDR3 is 18 amino acids. The CDR3 sequence: CASSQLPRQGANTGELFF. CDR3 bases: TGCGCCAGCAGCCAACTCCCCCGACAGGGAGCGAACACCGGGGAGCTGTTTTTT.

To note about this clone: The junction and the germline gene differ at one end; a read error may be behind it. This chain uses TRBV10-3 with TRBJ2-7; TRBD1 is a possible D gene (5 bases). The germline CDR1 and CDR2 sequences are ENHRY and SYGVKD. The length of the CDR3 is 15 residues. The chain's CDR3 is CAISEGAAGSHEQYF. The CDR3 nucleotides are TGTGCCATCAGTGAGGGGGCGGCAGGCTCCCACGAGCAGTACTTC.

The chain employs TRBV4-2 and TRBJ1-3, with unresolved D. Per the germline V gene, CDR1 is LGHNA and CDR2 is YNFKEQ. This CDR3 comprises 15 residues. V was trimmed by 3 bases and J by 4 bases, leaving 13 bases between them. DNA of the CDR3: TGTGCCAGCAGCCACACCGGGGTGGGGGGAAACACCATATATTTT. Its translation: CASSHTGVGGNTIYF.